The 26 T cell receptor beta chains listed next were all sequenced from one sample in a study of blood T cell repertoires in COVID-19. The table came from immunoSEQ multiplex PCR; TCRdb's copy has only in-frame clones and leaves some out. The sample has about 82,000 clones, around 82% seen once. Specimen: peripheral blood. The origin of the receptors is a man in his sixties with COVID-19, enrolled during active disease.

This clone has just a few counts. J is TRBJ1-2 and V is TRBV12-3 or TRBV12-4, with 10 nucleotides matching TRBD1. The CDR3 covers 13 residues. V trimming: 5 bases; J trimming: 8 bases; junction bases outside the gene matches: 5. The DNA of the CDR3 is TGTGCCAGCAGTCGACAGGGGGCGGAAGGCTACACCTTC. Protein product: CASSRQGAEGYTF.

The gene calls are TRBV7-8 and TRBJ1-1, with D tentatively TRBD1 (5 bases). The CDR3 covers 12 residues. V lost 5 bases to trimming and J lost 5 bases, with 9 bases between them. The germline CDR1 and CDR2 sequences are SGHVS and FQNEAQ. CDR3 coding DNA: TGTGCCAGCAGCGCACAGGTAACTGAAGCTTTCTTT. The encoded protein is CASSAQVTEAFF.

This sequence joins TRBV5-8 and TRBJ1-2; D perhaps matches TRBD1 (5 bases). This CDR3 is 14 amino acids long. Trimming left V 2 bases short and J 8 bases short, with 16 bases between. Germline CDR1 and CDR2: SGHTS and YDEGEE. CDR3 protein: CASSFLQGTRGYTF. The CDR3 region has the DNA TGTGCCAGCAGCTTTCTCCAGGGAACGAGAGGCTACACCTTC.

The chain couples TRBV7-2 to TRBJ1-1, with no clear D. The CDR3 has 15 residues. Trimming shortened V by 3 bases and J by 0 bases, and 11 bases separated the two germline ends. CDR1 SGHTA and CDR2 FQGNSA come from the germline V gene. The CDR3 protein is CASSFNSFMNTEAFF. In DNA, the CDR3 is TGTGCCAGCAGCTTTAACAGTTTCATGAACACTGAAGCTTTCTTT.

The chain links TRBV10-3 to TRBJ2-1; D call uncertain. The CDR3 consists of 15 residues. From germline, CDR1 is ENHRY and CDR2 SYGVKD. The V gene lost 2 bases and the J gene lost 12 bases, with 20 bases spanning the gap. CDR3 amino acids: CAISEPPLITGRQFF. CDR3 sequence (DNA): TGTGCCATCAGTGAGCCCCCTCTCATTACCGGTAGGCAGTTCTTC.

The genes are TRBV9 and TRBJ2-3; possible D gene TRBD2, 7 bases. This CDR3 is 17 amino acids long. CDR1 is SGDLS and CDR2 is YYNGEE in the germline V gene. V was cut by 0 bases and J by 6 bases, with 20 bases left in between. CDR3 nucleotides: TGTGCCAGCAGCGTAGCCCAAGAGGGGGGGGCCCTGGATACGCAGTATTTT. Its translation is CASSVAQEGGALDTQYF.

This sequence joins TRBV6-5 and TRBJ2-1; perhaps TRBD2 as D (5 bases). Germline V gives CDR1 MNHEY, CDR2 SVGAGI. The CDR3 contains 14 residues. V lost 8 bases to trimming and J lost 5 bases, with 16 bases between them. The CDR3 reads CASGSRASNNEQFF. CDR3 nucleotides: TGTGCCAGCGGTTCGAGGGCCAGTAACAATGAGCAGTTCTTC.

The chain combines TRBV7-6 with TRBJ2-3; D is possibly TRBD2 (6 bases). Between the trimmed V and J ends, which lost 5 bases and 4 bases, there was a span of 28 bases. The CDR3 consists of 19 residues. Germline-derived CDR1 and CDR2 are SGHVS and FNYEAQ. The CDR3 DNA follows: TGTGCCAGCAGCGGTAGGAAGGGAGATGGGGGATCTAGCGCAGATACGCAGTATTTT. Translated, it gives CASSGRKGDGGSSADTQYF.

The chain recombines TRBV6-5 with TRBJ2-3; D gene ambiguous. The V end was cut by 6 bases, the J end by 1 base, with 5 bases between. The V gene's germline CDR1 is MNHEY and CDR2 SVGAGI. The CDR3 has 12 residues. The DNA for the CDR3 is TGTGCCAGCAGCCCGGGCACAGATACGCAGTATTTT. Encoded protein: CASSPGTDTQYF.

The genes are TRBV7-9 and TRBJ2-2; the D gene is possibly TRBD1 (6 bases). Germline loops: CDR1 SEHNR, CDR2 FQNEAQ (reference sequence). The V end was cut by 3 bases, the J end by 0 bases, with 14 bases between. This CDR3 is 17 amino acids long. Here the CDR3 DNA reads TGTGCCAGCAGCTTCGGCAACTACAGGGCGAACACCGGGGAGCTGTTTTTT. Translated, it gives CASSFGNYRANTGELFF.

J is TRBJ1-3 and V is TRBV5-1; D is undetermined. Germline CDR1 is SGHRS and CDR2 is YFSETQ. V was pared by 3 bases and J by 0 bases, with 13 bases between. This CDR3 has 16 residues. CDR3 in amino acids: CASSSSGRYSGNTIYF. The CDR3 DNA sequence: TGCGCCAGCAGCTCCAGCGGGAGGTACTCTGGAAACACCATATATTTT.

A single count supports this clone. V is TRBV7-9 and J is TRBJ2-1, with TRBD1 as a possible D gene (6 bases). CDR1 and CDR2 (germline): SEHNR, FQNEAQ (reference sequence). The CDR3 runs 12 residues. V shed 1 base and J shed 10 bases, with 8 bases lying between them. The CDR3 nucleotides are TGTGCCAGCAGCTTAGAAACAGGGGAGCAGTTCTTC. Translated, it gives CASSLETGEQFF.

The chain joins TRBV18 to TRBJ2-1; weak D call: TRBD2 (6 bases). Germline CDR1 reads KGHSH; CDR2 reads LQKENI. The V and J ends lost 2 bases and 7 bases respectively, with 12 bases between them. The CDR3 covers 14 residues. The CDR3 spells CASSPGTLGNEQFF. The CDR3 nucleotides read TGTGCCAGCTCACCAGGGACTTTGGGGAATGAGCAGTTCTTC.

The chain links TRBV9 to TRBJ2-3, with 9 positions matching TRBD2. Germline CDR1 reads SGDLS; CDR2 reads YYNGEE. J gave up 1 base and V 5 bases, and 5 bases lay outside the gene matches. The CDR3 length is 15 residues. The CDR3 DNA follows: TGTGCCAGCAGTCTTAGCGGGGGCGGCACAGATACGCAGTATTTT. This codes for CASSLSGGGTDTQYF.

The V call is TRBV11-3, the J call TRBJ2-5; the match to TRBD2 covers 9 bases. The CDR3 covers 18 residues. Per the germline V gene, CDR1 is SGHNT and CDR2 is YENEEA. V shed 4 bases, J shed 5 bases, and the junction held 17 bases outside the gene matches. The CDR3 is CASSSRTSVLGKPETQYF. Written as DNA, the CDR3 is TGTGCCAGCAGCTCCCGGACTAGCGTCCTGGGGAAACCGGAGACCCAGTACTTC.

The chain has TRBV14 and TRBJ2-7; the D is unclear. Germline lookup yields CDR1 SGHDN and CDR2 FVKESK. The CDR3 loop spans 13 amino acids. V was trimmed by 1 base and J by 3 bases, leaving 7 bases between them. The chain's CDR3 is CASSQVHSYEQYF. For the CDR3, the DNA is TGTGCCAGCAGCCAAGTGCACAGCTACGAGCAGTACTTC.

This chain joins TRBV3-1 (or the pseudogene TRBV3-2) and TRBJ2-4; possible D gene TRBD2, 6 bases. The length of the CDR3 is 15 residues. In germline, CDR1 is LGHDT, CDR2 YNNKEL (reference sequence). The ends were cut back, 0 bases at V and 4 bases at J, with 10 bases in the middle. Here the CDR3 DNA reads TGTGCCAGCAGCCAAGATAGCGGTATTAAAAACATTCAGTACTTC. The encoded protein is CASSQDSGIKNIQYF.

This clone has a single count. The chain links TRBV21-1 to TRBJ2-1; the DNA was not compared with TRBD2, the D call given in the table. TRBV21-1 is an annotated pseudogene. The CDR3 sequence is 16 residues long. CDR3: CASSKATSGRNNEQFF. The CDR3 DNA is TGTGCCAGCAGCAAAGCGACTAGCGGGAGGAACAATGAGCAGTTCTTC.

The J gene is TRBJ1-1, the V gene TRBV9; TRBD1 matches at 9 bases. Per germline, CDR1 SGDLS and CDR2 YYNGEE. The CDR3 is 14 residues long. The J segment lost 6 bases and the V segment lost 4 bases, leaving 7 bases of the junction unmatched. CDR3 protein: CASSIGQGISEAFF. DNA of the CDR3: TGTGCCAGCAGCATCGGACAGGGGATTTCTGAAGCTTTCTTT.

The rearrangement uses TRBV9 and TRBJ2-7, with 9 bases matching TRBD1. Germline V gene sequence: CDR1 SGDLS, CDR2 YYNGEE. After removal of 0 bases from V and 2 bases from J, the junction contained 3 bases not matched to a gene. The CDR3 has 15 amino acids. The CDR3 is CASSVGGTGTYEQYF. In DNA form, the CDR3 reads TGTGCCAGCAGCGTAGGGGGGACAGGGACCTACGAGCAGTACTTC. The entire variable domain, with the rest obtained from reference TRBV9 and TRBJ2-7, is as follows: DSGVTQTPKHLITATGQRVTLRCSPRSGDLSVYWYQQSLDQGLQFLIQYYNGEERAKGNILERFSAQQFPDLHSELNLSSLELGDSALYFCASSVGGTGTYEQYFGPGTRLTVT.

This clone was counted only a few times. The rearrangement joins TRBV13 to TRBJ2-2, with TRBD2 matching 9 bases. After removal of 0 bases from V and 4 bases from J, the junction contained 9 bases not matched to a gene. CDR1 is PRHDT, CDR2 FYEKMQ, per germline (reference sequence). The CDR3 has 18 amino acids. Here the CDR3 reads CASSLGPGSGGPTGELFF. The CDR3 nucleotides read TGTGCCAGCAGCTTAGGTCCAGGGAGCGGGGGGCCCACCGGGGAGCTGTTTTTT.

The chain employs TRBV19 and TRBJ2-6; tentatively, D is TRBD1 (6 bases). The germline CDR1 and CDR2 sequences are LNHDA and SQIVND (reference sequence). The CDR3 has 15 amino acids. Trimming removed 6 bases from V and 4 bases from J, with 13 bases in between. The CDR3 loop reads CASRRQVYGANVLTF. The CDR3 coding sequence is TGTGCCAGTAGAAGACAGGTGTACGGGGCCAACGTCCTGACTTTC. Using reference TRBV19 and TRBJ2-6 for the parts outside the CDR3, the full variable domain is DGGITQSPKYLFRKEGQNVTLSCEQNLNHDAMYWYRQDPGQGLRLIYYSQIVNDFQKGDIAEGYSVSREKKESFPLTVTSAQKNPTAFYLCASRRQVYGANVLTFGAGSRLTVL.

This clone showed up just once. The V and J genes are TRBV6-5 and TRBJ2-7, with 10 bases that match TRBD2. CDR3 length: 15 residues. The germline V gene has CDR1 MNHEY and CDR2 SVGAGI. J lost 0 bases, V lost 2 bases, and 1 base had no gene match. The CDR3 DNA sequence: TGTGCCAGCAGTTACCGGACTAGCGGCTCCTACGAGCAGTACTTC. It is translated as CASSYRTSGSYEQYF.

J is TRBJ2-7 and V is TRBV19; the D is unclear. This CDR3 is 13 amino acids long. Between the trimmed V and J ends, which lost 1 base and 6 bases, there was a span of 10 bases. The germline V gene has CDR1 LNHDA and CDR2 SQIVND (reference sequence). The CDR3 region is CASSIGEVTEQYF. The DNA of the CDR3 is TGTGCCAGTAGTATAGGAGAGGTAACCGAGCAGTACTTC.

The chain carries TRBV29-1 and TRBJ1-1; D is possibly TRBD1 (5 bases). The CDR3 spans 10 residues. V shed 7 bases and J shed 10 bases, with 13 bases lying between them. Germline CDR1 reads SQVTM; CDR2 reads ANQGSEA. The CDR3: CSASTGAAFF. The CDR3 nucleotides are TGCAGCGCTTCTACAGGAGCAGCTTTCTTT. The whole variable domain, remainder taken from reference TRBV29-1 and TRBJ1-1, is SAVISQKPSRDICQRGTSLTIQCQVDSQVTMMFWYRQQPGQSLTLIATANQGSEATYESGFVIDKFPISRPNLTFSTLTVSNMSPEDSSIYLCSASTGAAFFGQGTRLTVV.

The genes are TRBV2 and TRBJ2-1, with D hard to call. This CDR3 contains 14 residues. Germline loops: CDR1 SNHLY, CDR2 FYNNEI. With 8 bases removed from V and 0 bases from J, the gap between germline ends came to 11 bases. The CDR3 nucleotides read TGTGCCAGCGTGTTGGAGAGCTCCTACAATGAGCAGTTCTTC. Protein: CASVLESSYNEQFF.